The 28 T cell receptor beta chains in this list originate from one sample, sequenced in a study of T-cell memory formation after mild COVID-19. In TCRdb, the 5' RACE reads were re-called with MiXCR into one record per CDR3 protein. Altogether hundreds of thousands of distinct CDR3 sequences are present, 20% to 25% being singletons, with the ten largest covering approximately 8.4%. The sequenced sample was PBMCs or a T cell subset sorted from them (not recorded which). All receptors come from an adult woman who had mild COVID-19 (a few samples of this study predate the infection). Cell type and time point are not known.

This clonotype was seen ten or more times. The CDR3 region is CASSPSRDAVGQFF. CDR3 in DNA: TGTGCCAGCAGCCCGTCCCGGGACGCGGTCGGGCAGTTCTTC. The chain combines TRBV3-1 with TRBJ2-1; D is tentatively TRBD1 or TRBD2 (5 bases each). Germline V lookup: CDR1 LGHDT, CDR2 YNNKEL (reference sequence). Trimming removed 4 bases at V and 12 bases at J, with 19 bases between. This CDR3 comprises 14 residues.

The chain employs TRBV24-1 and TRBJ2-3, with 12 bases identical to TRBD2. Germline V gene lookup returns CDR1 KGHDR and CDR2 SFDVKD. The junction had 11 bases not matched to a gene; V was cut back by 7 bases and J by 1 base. CDR3 length: 18 residues. DNA for the CDR3: TGTGCCACCAGCCGAGCCGGACTAGCGGGACTAGGCACAGATACGCAGTATTTT. Its protein product is CATSRAGLAGLGTDTQYF.

This clonotype was picked up a small number of times. The chain employs TRBV7-3 and TRBJ2-5; 7 nucleotides line up with TRBD2. The CDR3 extends over 16 amino acids. Germline loops: CDR1 SGHTA, CDR2 FQGTGA. V shed 4 bases, J shed 3 bases, and the junction held 11 bases outside the gene matches. The CDR3 coding sequence is TGTGCCAGCAGCTCGGGACCGGGGGGTCCGAAAGAGACCCAGTACTTC. It encodes CASSSGPGGPKETQYF.

This rearrangement joins TRBV3-1 to TRBJ2-1, with D possibly TRBD2 on 5 matching bases. Per the germline V gene, CDR1 is LGHDT and CDR2 is YNNKEL (reference sequence). V was shortened by 1 base and J by 16 bases, with 14 bases between the two germline ends. This CDR3 contains 12 residues. CDR3 region: CASSQGTRRCFF. The CDR3 DNA sequence: TGTGCCAGCAGCCAAGGCACTAGGCGTTGTTTCTTC.

The V gene is TRBV15, the J gene TRBJ2-1, with D maybe TRBD1 (6 bases). The germline V gene encodes CDR1 LNHNV and CDR2 YYDKDF (reference sequence). V was cut by 5 bases and J by 2 bases, with 10 bases left in between. This CDR3 region has 14 residues. DNA for the CDR3: TGTGCCACCAGCCTGCAGGGGCCCTACAATGAGCAGTTCTTC. Amino acids: CATSLQGPYNEQFF.

The CDR3 is CASSQGQGRETQYF. DNA of the CDR3: TGTGCCAGCAGCCAGGGACAGGGTAGAGAGACCCAGTACTTC. V usage is TRBV7-2 and J usage is TRBJ2-5; 9 bases fit TRBD1. Germline lookup yields CDR1 SGHTA and CDR2 FQGNSA. This CDR3 has 14 residues. Trimming removed 5 bases from V and 4 bases from J; junction bases left unmatched: 5.

The chain combines TRBV7-6 with TRBJ2-3; 13 bases match TRBD2. Germline assignment: CDR1 SGHVS and CDR2 FNYEAQ. CDR3 length: 18 amino acids. The ends lost 5 bases at V and 0 bases at J; junction bases unmatched: 8. The CDR3 is CASSTGLAGAPSTDTQYF. The CDR3 DNA follows: TGTGCCAGCAGCACCGGACTAGCGGGGGCCCCCAGCACAGATACGCAGTATTTT.

CDR3 DNA sequence: TGTGCCAGCAGTTTCATTGGCAATGAGCAGTTCTTC. Translating it yields CASSFIGNEQFF. This sequence joins TRBV12-3 or TRBV12-4 and TRBJ2-1; D call uncertain. There are 12 residues in the CDR3. The germline V and J ends were trimmed by 3 bases and 6 bases, with 6 bases remaining between them.

About this clonotype itself: This is likely a read error, given that the CDR3 carries no conserved phenylalanine or tryptophan at its end. The J gene is TRBJ1-6, the V gene TRBV20-1; 11 bases match TRBD1. The V and J ends lost 0 bases and 10 bases, in that order; junction bases with no gene match: 8. The CDR3 extends over 16 amino acids. Looked up from germline, CDR1 is DFQATT and CDR2 is SNEGSKA (reference sequence). Here the CDR3 reads CSARDPRTGGDSPLHL. The CDR3 coding sequence is TGCAGTGCTAGAGATCCCCGGACAGGGGGCGACTCACCCCTCCACCTT.

V gene TRBV9 combines with J gene TRBJ2-1, with D possibly called TRBD1 or TRBD2 (5 bases each). Germline V gene sequence: CDR1 SGDLS, CDR2 YYNGEE. The length of the CDR3 is 16 residues. Deletions cut 4 bases from V and 10 bases from J, with 24 bases between. The CDR3, as DNA: TGTGCCAGCAGCCCCACCTCCGGGACGTCGTCCCCGGAGCAGTTCTTC. Translated, it gives CASSPTSGTSSPEQFF.

The J gene is TRBJ1-2, the V gene TRBV12-3 or TRBV12-4; 7 nucleotides line up with TRBD1. This CDR3 region has 14 residues. V shed 4 bases and J 6 bases; nucleotides not matched to a gene: 8. DNA for the CDR3: TGTGCCAGCAGTTGGGGACAGCCGGGAGATGGCTACACCTTC. Residues: CASSWGQPGDGYTF.

The genes are TRBV7-9 and TRBJ2-3, with D perhaps matching TRBD1 or TRBD2 (5 bases each). The length of the CDR3 is 16 residues. V was trimmed by 5 bases and J by 2 bases, leaving 17 bases between them. Germline CDR1 is SEHNR and CDR2 is FQNEAQ (reference sequence). The CDR3: CASSLHSGAHTDTQYF. The CDR3 DNA sequence: TGTGCCAGCAGCCTGCATTCCGGGGCCCACACAGATACGCAGTATTTT. The entire variable domain, with the rest obtained from reference TRBV7-9 and TRBJ2-3, is as follows: DTGVSQNPRHKITKRGQNVTFRCDPISEHNRLYWYRQTLGQGPEFLTYFQNEAQLEKSRLLSDRFSAERPKGSFSTLEIQRTEQGDSAMYLCASSLHSGAHTDTQYFGPGTRLTVL.

The V gene is TRBV7-2, the J gene TRBJ2-7, with D uncertain. The CDR3 spans 14 residues. CDR1 SGHTA and CDR2 FQGNSA come from the germline V gene. Between the trimmed V and J ends, which lost 1 base and 5 bases, there was a span of 12 bases. In DNA form, the CDR3 reads TGTGCCAGCAGCTTAGGGGCCAGTCCGCACGAGCAGTACTTC. It codes for CASSLGASPHEQYF.

This clonotype turned up a few times. The chain combines TRBV19 with TRBJ2-7; D may correspond to TRBD1 or TRBD2 (5 bases each). The V gene's germline CDR1 is LNHDA and CDR2 SQIVND (reference sequence). CDR3 length: 14 residues. Trimming took 6 bases from V and 0 from J, leaving 12 bases between them. The CDR3 DNA sequence: TGTGCCAGTAGGATCGCAGGGAGCTCCTACGAGCAGTACTTC. Translating gives CASRIAGSSYEQYF.

In its sample, this clonotype was seen a few times. The genes are TRBV24-1 and TRBJ2-1; a possible D gene is TRBD1 (6 bases). Germline lookup yields CDR1 KGHDR and CDR2 SFDVKD. The CDR3 is made up of 16 amino acids. V was trimmed by 5 bases and J by 0 bases, leaving 13 bases between them. CDR3 DNA: TGTGCCACCAGTGGGCTGACAGGCAGCTCCTACAATGAGCAGTTCTTC. This encodes CATSGLTGSSYNEQFF.

The chain recombines TRBV4-1 with TRBJ2-1; the match to TRBD2 covers 7 bases. V shed 3 bases, J shed 2 bases, and the junction held 10 bases outside the gene matches. The CDR3 extends over 17 amino acids. Germline loops: CDR1 MGHRA, CDR2 YSYEKL. CDR3 coding DNA: TGCGCCAGCAGCCAGGGGCTAGCGGTCCGAGCCTACAATGAGCAGTTCTTC. This translates into CASSQGLAVRAYNEQFF.

About this clonotype itself: The junction shows a germline mismatch at one end, possibly a read error. This sequence joins TRBV7-7 and TRBJ2-6; 7 bases line up with TRBD1. This CDR3 has 16 amino acids. Germline V lookup: CDR1 SSHAT, CDR2 FNYEAQ (reference sequence). The CDR3 loop is CASSRDRAEGANVLTF. CDR3 in DNA: TGTGCTAGCAGCAGAGACAGGGCGGAAGGGGCCAACGTCCTGACTTTC.

V is TRBV11-3 and J is TRBJ2-1; D is perhaps TRBD1 or TRBD2 (5 bases each). CDR1 is SGHNT, CDR2 YENEEA, per germline. The CDR3 contains 15 residues. Trimming removed 4 bases at V and 6 bases at J, with 16 bases between. CDR3 loop: CASSSYRGEFNEQFF. The CDR3 bases are TGTGCCAGCAGCTCCTACCGGGGCGAATTCAATGAGCAGTTCTTC.

Many counts were recorded for this clonotype. CDR3 DNA sequence: TGTGCCAGCAGCTTAGGTGGGGAGTGGTACGAGCAGTACTTC. It codes for CASSLGGEWYEQYF. The chain links TRBV7-9 to TRBJ2-7; the D gene is possibly TRBD2 (5 bases). The germline CDR1 and CDR2 sequences are SEHNR and FQNEAQ (reference sequence). Trimming left V 1 base short and J 4 bases short, with 11 bases between. The CDR3 is 14 amino acids.

The V call is TRBV4-3, the J call TRBJ2-3; D is possibly TRBD2 (6 bases). V shed 0 bases and J shed 0 bases, with 13 bases lying between them. CDR3 length equals 17 residues. Germline CDR1 LGHNA, CDR2 YSLEER. In DNA form, the CDR3 reads TGCGCCAGCAGCCAAGATCGGTACAGCGGGAGCACAGATACGCAGTATTTT. Translation gives CASSQDRYSGSTDTQYF.

This clonotype was observed at least ten times. The rearrangement links TRBV27 to TRBJ1-5; tentative D call: TRBD1 (5 bases). CDR1 and CDR2 (germline): MNHEY, SMNVEV (reference sequence). Deletions cut 5 bases from V and 4 bases from J, with 15 bases between. This CDR3 comprises 15 residues. Here the CDR3 DNA reads TGTGCCAGCAGTCCCGTAGACAGTCGGAATCAGCCCCAGCATTTT. This sequence encodes CASSPVDSRNQPQHF.

V and J are TRBV12-5 and TRBJ2-7; 10 bases are shared with TRBD1. This CDR3 comprises 17 residues. J was trimmed by 0 bases and V by 0 bases; bases with no gene match: 5. CDR1 and CDR2 from the germline V gene are LGHNT and FRNRAP. CDR3 coding DNA: TGTGCTAGTGGTTTGGTACTGGACAGGGGGTCCTCCTACGAGCAGTACTTC. It yields the protein CASGLVLDRGSSYEQYF.

This clonotype was recorded a few times. The chain is built from TRBV14 and TRBJ2-7, with TRBD2 matching over 7 bases. Germline V gene lookup returns CDR1 SGHDN and CDR2 FVKESK. The length of the CDR3 is 17 residues. V dropped 3 bases and J dropped 0; count of bases not matched to a gene: 11. CDR3 bases: TGTGCCAGCAGCCATGGAGCGGGGAGGCTGACCTCCTACGAGCAGTACTTC. This gives the protein CASSHGAGRLTSYEQYF.

The chain carries TRBV6-6 and TRBJ1-5, with no clear D. CDR3 length: 13 amino acids. V gave up 2 bases and J gave up 14 bases, with 16 bases separating them. Germline-derived CDR1 and CDR2 are MNHNY and SVGAGI (reference sequence). The CDR3 spells CASSYLGTELEHF. The CDR3 DNA follows: TGTGCCAGCAGTTACCTGGGCACCGAATTAGAGCATTTT.

The chain recombines TRBV12-3 or TRBV12-4 with TRBJ2-7, with 7 bases identical to TRBD2. The V segment lost 5 bases and the J segment 0 bases; nucleotides outside the gene matches: 4. The CDR3 contains 14 residues. The CDR3 nucleotides read TGTGCCAGCAGTCGGCGACTAGCCTCCTACGAGCAGTACTTC. Translation gives CASSRRLASYEQYF.

Many counts were recorded for this clonotype. J is TRBJ2-5 and V is TRBV10-3, with 10 bases matching TRBD2. The trim removed 3 bases at V and 4 bases at J, leaving 5 bases unmatched. This CDR3 region has 15 residues. Germline V CDR1 and CDR2: ENHRY, SYGVKD. The chain's CDR3 is CAISERLAGAETQYF. In DNA form, the CDR3 reads TGTGCCATCAGTGAAAGGCTAGCGGGAGCAGAGACCCAGTACTTC.

This clonotype turned up a few times. V is TRBV7-9 and J is TRBJ2-3, with a tentative D call TRBD2 (5 bases). V dropped 5 bases and J dropped 4 bases, with 16 bases sitting between them. CDR1 is SEHNR, CDR2 FQNEAQ, per germline (reference sequence). CDR3 size: 15 residues. This CDR3 is CASSPHRDLADTQYF. In DNA form, the CDR3 reads TGTGCCAGCAGCCCTCACCGGGATCTGGCAGATACGCAGTATTTT.

The V and J genes are TRBV12-3 or TRBV12-4 and TRBJ1-1; TRBD1 matches at 8 bases. V shed 4 bases and J 7 bases; nucleotides not matched to a gene: 2. This CDR3 contains 12 residues. This CDR3 is CASSWGQDEAFF. CDR3 DNA: TGTGCCAGCAGTTGGGGACAGGATGAAGCTTTCTTT.